This T cell receptor beta chain was identified in a study of blood T cell repertoires in COVID-19. Overall study context: Sites across the United States, Italy and Spain contributed samples from acute and convalescent COVID-19. T cells, B-cell-depleted T cells, or PBMCs provided the cDNA or gDNA that served as material.

As processed by the authors: Quantification of nucleated cells was approximated via reference gene primer amplification. Assay: immunoSEQ multiplex PCR; the TCRdb copy retains only in-frame clones and omits some. The V and J calls and clone size are taken from that table; D and trimming were inferred from the DNA. The table shows 30,000 to 40,000 clones, with approximately 93% occurring only once. The CDR3 spans 13 residues. V dropped 6 bases and J dropped 4 bases, with 10 bases sitting between them. CDR1 and CDR2 (germline): MNHEY, SVGAGI. This clone was observed a handful of times. The material sequenced was peripheral blood. V is TRBV6-5 and J is TRBJ1-5, with a weak D call TRBD1 (6 bases). The sequence derives from a male donor with active COVID-19. CDR3 DNA: TGTGCCAGCAGATCTCAGGGGAATCAGCCCCAGCATTTT. The encoded protein is CASRSQGNQPQHF.